This TCR beta chain was identified during a study of shared T cell receptors in the human thymus. Produced via immunoSEQ multiplex PCR; TCRdb's table is partial and in-frame only. Of 720,000 or so clones listed, 70% to 90% are singletons. A single count supports this clone. The same data also went into a second study, on human thymus T cells. According to that study: The donors were infants in Finland with congenital heart defects, otherwise immunologically healthy. Corrective heart surgery yielded the resections from which the thymus tissue came. In thymic and blood repertoires alike, V and J usage looked biased. Thymic TCR repertoires of unrelated people reportedly overlapped highly.

Sequenced: thymocytes. The sequence derives from a girl under three years old with a congenital heart defect.

For the CDR3, the DNA is TGTGCCAGCAGCCAAGCAGGGGGGCGCGGAAACACCATATATTTT. The encoded protein is CASSQAGGRGNTIYF. The rearrangement links TRBV4-2 to TRBJ1-3, with 7 nucleotides matching TRBD1. Germline assignment: CDR1 LGHNA and CDR2 YNFKEQ. After removal of 1 base from V and 4 bases from J, the junction contained 4 bases not matched to a gene. The CDR3 runs to 15 residues.